This TCR beta chain was observed in a study of cytomegalovirus exposure and HLA in healthy donors. This table comes from immunoSEQ multiplex PCR, and its TCRdb copy is limited to in-frame clones, with some not included. The data contain some 150,000 clones, roughly 87% of them seen just once; the ten biggest clones take up roughly 4.3%. V was clipped by 7 bases and J by 5 bases, with 20 bases between them. Germline CDR1 LNHDA, CDR2 SQIVND (reference sequence). The CDR3 is made up of 15 amino acids. The material sequenced was PBMCs. V gene TRBV19 combines with J gene TRBJ1-1; D gene unclear. The clonotype was recovered from a man aged 18 to 29 in good health and CMV-seropositive. The CDR3 loop reads CASTLSRVEGTEAFF. The DNA for the CDR3 is TGTGCCAGTACCTTATCCCGGGTGGAGGGAACTGAAGCTTTCTTT. Supplemented by reference TRBV19 and TRBJ1-1, the full variable domain reads DGGITQSPKYLFRKEGQNVTLSCEQNLNHDAMYWYRQDPGQGLRLIYYSQIVNDFQKGDIAEGYSVSREKKESFPLTVTSAQKNPTAFYLCASTLSRVEGTEAFFGQGTRLTVV.